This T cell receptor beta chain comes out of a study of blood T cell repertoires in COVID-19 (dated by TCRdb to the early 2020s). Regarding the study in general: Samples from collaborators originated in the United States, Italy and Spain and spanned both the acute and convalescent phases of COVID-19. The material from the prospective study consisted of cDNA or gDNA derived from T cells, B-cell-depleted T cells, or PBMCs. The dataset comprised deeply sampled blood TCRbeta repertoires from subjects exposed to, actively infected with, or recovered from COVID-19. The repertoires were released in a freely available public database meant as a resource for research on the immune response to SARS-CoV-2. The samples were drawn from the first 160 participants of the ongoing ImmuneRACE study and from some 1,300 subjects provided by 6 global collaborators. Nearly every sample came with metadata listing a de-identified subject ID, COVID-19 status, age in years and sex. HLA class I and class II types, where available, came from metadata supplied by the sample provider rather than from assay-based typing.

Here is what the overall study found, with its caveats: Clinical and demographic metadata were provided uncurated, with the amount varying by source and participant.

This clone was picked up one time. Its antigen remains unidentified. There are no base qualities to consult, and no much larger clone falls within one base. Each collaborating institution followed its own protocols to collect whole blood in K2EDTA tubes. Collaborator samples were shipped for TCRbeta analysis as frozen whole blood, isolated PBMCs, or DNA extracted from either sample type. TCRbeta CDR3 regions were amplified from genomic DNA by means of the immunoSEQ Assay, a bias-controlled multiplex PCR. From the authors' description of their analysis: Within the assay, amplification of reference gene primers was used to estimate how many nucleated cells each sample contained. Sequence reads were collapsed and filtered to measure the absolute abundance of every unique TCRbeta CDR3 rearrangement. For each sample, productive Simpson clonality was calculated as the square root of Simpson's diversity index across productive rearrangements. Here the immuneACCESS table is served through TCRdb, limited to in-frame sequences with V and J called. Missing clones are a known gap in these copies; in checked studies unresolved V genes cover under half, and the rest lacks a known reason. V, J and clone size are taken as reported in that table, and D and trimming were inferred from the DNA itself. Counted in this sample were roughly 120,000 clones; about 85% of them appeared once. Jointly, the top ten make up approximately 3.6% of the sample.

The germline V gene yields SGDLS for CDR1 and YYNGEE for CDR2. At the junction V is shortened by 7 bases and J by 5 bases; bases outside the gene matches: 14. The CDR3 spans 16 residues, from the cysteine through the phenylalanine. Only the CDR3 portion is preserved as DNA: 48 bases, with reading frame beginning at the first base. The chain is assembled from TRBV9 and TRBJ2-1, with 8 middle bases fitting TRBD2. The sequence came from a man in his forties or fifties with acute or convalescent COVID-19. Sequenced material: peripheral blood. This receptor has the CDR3 CASGGPGGVANNEQFF. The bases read TGTGCCAGCGGGGGACCGGGAGGGGTCGCTAACAATGAGCAGTTCTTC.